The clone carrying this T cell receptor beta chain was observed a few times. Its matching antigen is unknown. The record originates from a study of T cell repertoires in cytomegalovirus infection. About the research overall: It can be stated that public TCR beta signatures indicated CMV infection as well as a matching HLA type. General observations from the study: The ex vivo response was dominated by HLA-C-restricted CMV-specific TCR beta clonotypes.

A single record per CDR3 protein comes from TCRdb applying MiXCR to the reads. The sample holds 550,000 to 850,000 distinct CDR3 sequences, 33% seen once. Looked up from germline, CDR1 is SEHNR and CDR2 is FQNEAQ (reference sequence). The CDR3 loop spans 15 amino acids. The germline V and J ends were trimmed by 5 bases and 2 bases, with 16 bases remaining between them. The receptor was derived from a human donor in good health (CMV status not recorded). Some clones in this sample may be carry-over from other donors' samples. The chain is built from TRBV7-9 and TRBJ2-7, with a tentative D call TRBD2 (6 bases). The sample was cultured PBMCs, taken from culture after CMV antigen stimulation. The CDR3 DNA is TGTGCCAGCAGCCCCCGGCTAGCGTTTACCTACGAGCAGTACTTC. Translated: CASSPRLAFTYEQYF.